One and the same sample provided the 26 T cell receptor beta chains below, sequenced in a study of shared clonotypes between healthy human individuals. Only in-frame clones appear in the TCRdb table, and some are missing; sequencing was by immunoSEQ multiplex PCR. The sample includes under 600,000 clones, over 75% of them seen just once. The sample comprised PBMCs. Every receptor here comes from a woman between 40 and 55 years old in good health. Some clones in this sample may be carry-over from other donors' samples.

This clone is a singleton in its sample. This chain connects TRBV7-8 to TRBJ1-3; no reliable D call. The length of the CDR3 is 14 residues. The germline V gene has CDR1 SGHVS and CDR2 FQNEAQ. Trimming shortened V by 3 bases and J by 0 bases, and 6 bases separated the two germline ends. As DNA, the CDR3 is TGTGCCAGCAGCTTCTTTACCTCTGGAAACACCATATATTTT. It is translated as CASSFFTSGNTIYF.

This clone was detected many times. The V gene is TRBV5-1, the J gene TRBJ1-2, with D uncertain. Trimming took 4 bases from V and 3 from J, leaving 13 bases between them. The CDR3 extends over 14 amino acids. Germline loops: CDR1 SGHRS, CDR2 YFSETQ. The CDR3 is CASSPTGLDYGYTF. The CDR3 bases are TGCGCCAGCAGCCCTACTGGGTTAGACTATGGCTACACCTTC. The variable domain in full, completed from reference TRBV5-1 and TRBJ1-2, reads KAGVTQTPRYLIKTRGQQVTLSCSPISGHRSVSWYQQTPGQGLQFLFEYFSETQRNKGNFPGRFSGRQFSNSRSEMNVSTLELGDSALYLCASSPTGLDYGYTFGSGTRLTVV.

This chain joins TRBV5-5 and TRBJ1-3; a possible D gene is TRBD1 (6 bases). Per germline, CDR1 SGHKS and CDR2 YYEKEE (reference sequence). V gave up 4 bases and J gave up 0 bases, with 11 bases separating them. The CDR3 has 15 residues. Here the CDR3 DNA reads TGTGCCAGCAGCCCAGTGGGGGCCTCTGGAAACACCATATATTTT. Its protein product is CASSPVGASGNTIYF.

The chain carries TRBV6-1 and TRBJ2-1; perhaps TRBD2 as D (6 bases). This CDR3 is 14 amino acids long. Germline lookup yields CDR1 MNHNS and CDR2 SASEGT. V gave up 7 bases and J gave up 2 bases, with 12 bases separating them. The CDR3 region is CASTPSGPYNEQFF. Here the CDR3 DNA reads TGTGCCAGCACGCCCAGCGGGCCCTACAATGAGCAGTTCTTC.

This chain connects TRBV5-1 to TRBJ2-7; D gene unclear. The CDR3 sequence is 13 residues long. Trimming removed 5 bases at V and 4 bases at J, with 13 bases between. In germline, CDR1 is SGHRS, CDR2 YFSETQ. The CDR3 spells CASRDQPEYEQYF. In DNA form, the CDR3 reads TGCGCCAGCAGAGACCAGCCAGAATACGAGCAGTACTTC.

The V call is TRBV2, the J call TRBJ2-3; 8 bases fit TRBD1. The CDR3 contains 13 residues. Per germline, CDR1 SNHLY and CDR2 FYNNEI. V dropped 8 bases and J dropped 4; count of bases not matched to a gene: 5. Written as DNA, the CDR3 is TGTGCCAGCGACAGGGGTTTTTCAGATACGCAGTATTTT. It yields the protein CASDRGFSDTQYF.

J is TRBJ2-1 and V is TRBV5-7; 7 bases map to TRBD1. TRBV5-7 is reported as an ORF; its role is uncertain. The CDR3 covers 16 residues. V shed 6 bases, J shed 7 bases, and the junction held 16 bases outside the gene matches. This chain's CDR3 is CASKVWVQGDRNEQFF. The CDR3 DNA follows: TGTGCCAGCAAAGTGTGGGTTCAGGGGGATAGGAATGAGCAGTTCTTC.

The rearrangement joins TRBV15 to TRBJ2-7; 9 bases agree with TRBD1. Germline V CDR1 and CDR2: LNHNV, YYDKDF (reference sequence). V gave up 3 bases and J gave up 9 bases; unmatched junction bases: 15. There are 16 residues in the CDR3. The CDR3 DNA follows: TGTGCCACCAGCAGGAACTCCGGGACAGGGACCTCGGGGCAGTACTTC. This translates into CATSRNSGTGTSGQYF.

In the case of this clone: A far larger clone differs by one base, so this is likely a read error. The V gene is TRBV4-3, the J gene TRBJ2-3; TRBD1 matches 8 bases. CDR1 and CDR2 from the germline V gene are LGHNA and YSLEER. The CDR3 extends over 15 amino acids. CDR3 sequence reads: CVSSQDRTGPDTQYF. Here the CDR3 DNA reads TGCGTCAGCAGCCAAGATAGGACAGGGCCAGATACGCAGTATTTT.

This chain uses TRBV19 with TRBJ2-7, with 8 bases aligning to TRBD2. Per the germline V gene, CDR1 is LNHDA and CDR2 is SQIVND (reference sequence). The CDR3 has 15 amino acids. With V trimmed by 5 bases and J by 3 bases, 9 bases remained unmatched. In DNA form, the CDR3 reads TGTGCCAGTAGTCTACAACTAGCGGCAAACTACGAGCAGTACTTC. As protein: CASSLQLAANYEQYF.

Of note for this clone: An end of the junction differs from the germline gene, which may be a read error. J is TRBJ1-2 and V is TRBV30; TRBD1 matches at 8 bases. The CDR3 has 12 residues. Germline V gives CDR1 GTSNPN, CDR2 SVGIG (reference sequence). CDR3 loop: CAWSVHSDRASF. The CDR3 nucleotides are TGTGCCTGGAGTGTACATTCGGACAGGGCCTCCTTC.

The V and J genes are TRBV6-5 and TRBJ1-2; TRBD1 matches at 9 bases. CDR1 and CDR2 (germline): MNHEY, SVGAGI. The J segment lost 8 bases and the V segment lost 5 bases, leaving 9 bases of the junction unmatched. The CDR3 has 14 residues. DNA for the CDR3: TGTGCCAGCAGTCACAGGGGGCAGGGGACCGGCTACACCTTC. Protein product: CASSHRGQGTGYTF.

The chain couples TRBV15 to TRBJ1-2; D may be TRBD1 (5 bases). This CDR3 is built from 11 residues. Trimming left V 7 bases short and J 9 bases short, with 12 bases between. Germline V lookup: CDR1 LNHNV, CDR2 YYDKDF (reference sequence). CDR3 sequence (DNA): TGTGCCACCATCCGGGACGTTAGCTACACCTTC. It encodes CATIRDVSYTF. Together with reference TRBV15 and TRBJ1-2, the CDR3 gives the full variable domain: DAMVIQNPRYQVTQFGKPVTLSCSQTLNHNVMYWYQQKSSQAPKLLFHYYDKDFNNEADTPDNFQSRRPNTSFCFLDIRSPGLGDTAMYLCATIRDVSYTFGSGTRLTVV.

The chain couples TRBV5-1 to TRBJ2-3, with 7 bases fitting TRBD1. V dropped 4 bases and J dropped 3; count of bases not matched to a gene: 5. Germline CDR1 reads SGHRS; CDR2 reads YFSETQ. The CDR3 length is 14 residues. CDR3 loop: CASSPGQETDTQYF. The CDR3 nucleotides read TGCGCCAGCAGCCCTGGACAGGAGACAGATACGCAGTATTTT.

Concerning this clone itself: Other DNA sequences from this sample encode an identical CDR3 as well. V gene TRBV7-3 combines with J gene TRBJ2-3, with D perhaps matching TRBD2 (5 bases). CDR1 SGHTA and CDR2 FQGTGA come from the germline V gene. This CDR3 has 14 residues. The germline V and J ends were trimmed by 5 bases and 0 bases, with 9 bases remaining between them. For the CDR3, the DNA is TGTGCCAGCAGCCTCGGACTGAGCACAGATACGCAGTATTTT. As protein: CASSLGLSTDTQYF.

The rearrangement uses TRBV30 and TRBJ2-4; D gene ambiguous. Trimming took 0 bases from V and 1 from J, leaving 10 bases between them. CDR1 and CDR2 (germline): GTSNPN, SVGIG (reference sequence). This CDR3 comprises 15 residues. This CDR3 reads CAWSVMVGAKNIQYF. The DNA for the CDR3 is TGTGCCTGGAGTGTAATGGTAGGGGCCAAAAACATTCAGTACTTC.

The rearrangement uses TRBV5-1 and TRBJ2-5; TRBD2 matches at 13 bases. Germline CDR1 SGHRS, CDR2 YFSETQ. V was pared by 3 bases and J by 5 bases, with 10 bases of the junction left unmatched. The CDR3 length is 17 residues. The CDR3 spells CASSSYTSGRAEETQYF. CDR3 bases: TGCGCCAGCAGCTCGTATACTAGCGGGAGGGCCGAGGAGACCCAGTACTTC.

J is TRBJ2-1 and V is TRBV5-1; TRBD2 aligns across 8 bases. From germline, CDR1 is SGHRS and CDR2 YFSETQ. Losses at the gene ends were 0 bases for V and 9 bases for J; bases not matched to a gene: 5. CDR3 length equals 14 residues. This chain's CDR3 is CASSLDPGGSEQFF. Here the CDR3 DNA reads TGCGCCAGCAGCTTGGATCCGGGGGGGAGTGAGCAGTTCTTC.

The V call is TRBV6-1, the J call TRBJ2-7, with D unresolved. Trimming pared 6 bases from V and 0 bases from J, leaving 9 bases between. Germline-derived CDR1 and CDR2 are MNHNS and SASEGT. The CDR3 has 13 amino acids. The CDR3 spells CASSAGDSYEQYF. CDR3 nucleotide sequence: TGTGCCAGCAGCGCAGGCGACTCCTACGAGCAGTACTTC.

The V and J genes are TRBV28 and TRBJ1-5; TRBD1 might be the D (6 bases). The germline V gene has CDR1 MDHEN and CDR2 SYDVKM. The CDR3 is 16 amino acids. Trimming removed 4 bases from V and 1 base from J, with 14 bases in between. The CDR3, as DNA: TGTGCCAGCAGTTCCTTAGACAGGATAAGCAATCAGCCCCAGCATTTT. This encodes CASSSLDRISNQPQHF.

This chain connects TRBV30 to TRBJ2-5, with D tentatively TRBD2 (5 bases). The closer fit of TRBJ2-7 to the DNA end suggests the J call may be wrong. CDR1 is GTSNPN, CDR2 SVGIG, per germline (reference sequence). The CDR3 runs 13 residues. CDR3 loop: CAWSVLVNYEQYF. The CDR3 DNA sequence: TGTGCCTGGAGTGTACTAGTGAACTACGAGCAGTACTTC.

This sequence joins TRBV30 and TRBJ2-7, with D perhaps TRBD2 (6 bases). Trimming removed 0 bases from V and 4 bases from J, with 13 bases in between. The CDR3 consists of 14 residues. Germline V CDR1 and CDR2: GTSNPN, SVGIG (reference sequence). DNA for the CDR3: TGTGCCTGGAGTGTTGGCGGGGAGATTTACGAGCAGTACTTC. It yields the protein CAWSVGGEIYEQYF. The full variable domain, completed using reference TRBV30 and TRBJ2-7, is SQTIHQWPATLVQPVGSPLSLECTVEGTSNPNLYWYRQAAGRGLQLLFYSVGIGQISSEVPQNLSASRPQDRQFILSSKKLLLSDSGFYLCAWSVGGEIYEQYFGPGTRLTVT.

The genes are TRBV19 and TRBJ2-1; 7 nucleotides agree with TRBD2. The CDR3 covers 18 residues. J lost 0 bases, V lost 4 bases, and 12 bases had no gene match. Germline V gene data show CDR1 as LNHDA and CDR2 as SQIVND (reference sequence). The CDR3 DNA follows: TGTGCCAGTAGTACTCTCCTGGGGCGGGAGACCTCCTACAATGAGCAGTTCTTC. Translating gives CASSTLLGRETSYNEQFF.

The chain links TRBV28 to TRBJ2-3, with 8 bases identical to TRBD2. The CDR3 sequence is 16 residues long. Germline lookup yields CDR1 MDHEN and CDR2 SYDVKM. J lost 4 bases, V lost 2 bases, and 8 bases had no gene match. The CDR3 sequence is CASSLMGTRPADTQYF. For the CDR3, the DNA is TGTGCCAGCAGTTTAATGGGGACTAGACCCGCAGATACGCAGTATTTT. Filled out from reference TRBV28 and TRBJ2-3, the complete variable domain reads DVKVTQSSRYLVKRTGEKVFLECVQDMDHENMFWYRQDPGLGLRLIYFSYDVKMKEKGDIPEGYSVSREKKERFSLILESASTNQTSMYLCASSLMGTRPADTQYFGPGTRLTVL.

CDR3 loop: CARTPRGTLYSNQPQHF. The CDR3 DNA reads TGTGCCAGAACGCCCCGGGGGACTCTTTATAGCAATCAGCCCCAGCATTTT. This rearrangement joins TRBV5-3 to TRBJ1-5; weak D call: TRBD1 (5 bases). TRBV5-3 is an ORF; its function is uncertain. V was shortened by 6 bases and J by 0 bases, with 19 bases between the two germline ends. The CDR3 runs 17 residues.

V is TRBV7-3 and J is TRBJ2-2; no reliable D call. CDR3 length equals 12 residues. Trimming left V 5 bases short and J 7 bases short, with 8 bases between. Germline loops: CDR1 SGHTA, CDR2 FQGTGA. CDR3 in DNA: TGTGCCAGCAGCCAAGGTGTCGGGGAGCTGTTTTTT. Its protein is CASSQGVGELFF.